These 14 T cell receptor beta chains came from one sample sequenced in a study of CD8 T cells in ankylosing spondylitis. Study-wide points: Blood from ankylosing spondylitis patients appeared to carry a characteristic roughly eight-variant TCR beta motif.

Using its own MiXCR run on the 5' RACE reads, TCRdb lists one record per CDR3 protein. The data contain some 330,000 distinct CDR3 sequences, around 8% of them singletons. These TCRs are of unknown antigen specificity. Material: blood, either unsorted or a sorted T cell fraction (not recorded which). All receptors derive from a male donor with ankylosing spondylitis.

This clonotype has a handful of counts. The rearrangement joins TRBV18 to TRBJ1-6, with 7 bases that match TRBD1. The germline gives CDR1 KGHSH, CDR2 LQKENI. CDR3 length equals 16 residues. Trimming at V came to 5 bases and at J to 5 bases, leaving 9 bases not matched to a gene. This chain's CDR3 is CASSWGTDENNSPLHF. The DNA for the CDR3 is TGTGCCAGCTCATGGGGGACAGATGAGAATAATTCACCCCTCCACTTT.

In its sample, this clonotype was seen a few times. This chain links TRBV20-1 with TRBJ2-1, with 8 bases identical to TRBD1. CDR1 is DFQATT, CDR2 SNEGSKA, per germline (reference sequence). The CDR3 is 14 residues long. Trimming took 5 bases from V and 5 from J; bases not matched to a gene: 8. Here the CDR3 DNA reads TGCAGTGCTTCCACCCCGGACAGGGACAATGAGCAGTTCTTC. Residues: CSASTPDRDNEQFF.

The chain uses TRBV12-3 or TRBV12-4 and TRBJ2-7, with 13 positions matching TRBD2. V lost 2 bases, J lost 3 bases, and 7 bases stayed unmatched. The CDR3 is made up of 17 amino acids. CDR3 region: CASSLPGLAGLGYEQYF. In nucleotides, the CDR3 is TGTGCCAGCAGTTTACCGGGACTAGCGGGATTGGGCTACGAGCAGTACTTC.

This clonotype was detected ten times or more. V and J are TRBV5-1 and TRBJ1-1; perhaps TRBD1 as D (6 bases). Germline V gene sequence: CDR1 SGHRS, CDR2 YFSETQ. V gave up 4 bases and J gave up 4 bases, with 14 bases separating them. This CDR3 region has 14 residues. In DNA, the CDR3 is TGCGCCAGCAGCCAGGGGCCCTCGAGCACTGAAGCTTTCTTT. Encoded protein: CASSQGPSSTEAFF.

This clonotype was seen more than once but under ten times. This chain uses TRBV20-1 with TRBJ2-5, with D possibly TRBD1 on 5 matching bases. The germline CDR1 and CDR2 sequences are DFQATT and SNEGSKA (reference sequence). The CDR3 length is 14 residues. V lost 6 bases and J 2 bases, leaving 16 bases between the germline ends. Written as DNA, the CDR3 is TGCAGTGCGTCCAGGGTTATTGGGCAAGAGACCCAGTACTTC. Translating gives CSASRVIGQETQYF.

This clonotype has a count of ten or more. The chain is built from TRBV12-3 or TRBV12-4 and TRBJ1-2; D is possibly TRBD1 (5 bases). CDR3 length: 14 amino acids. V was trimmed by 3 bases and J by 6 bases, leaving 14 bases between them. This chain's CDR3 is CASSFRAGINGYTF. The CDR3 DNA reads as TGTGCCAGCAGTTTTCGGGCAGGGATTAATGGCTACACCTTC.

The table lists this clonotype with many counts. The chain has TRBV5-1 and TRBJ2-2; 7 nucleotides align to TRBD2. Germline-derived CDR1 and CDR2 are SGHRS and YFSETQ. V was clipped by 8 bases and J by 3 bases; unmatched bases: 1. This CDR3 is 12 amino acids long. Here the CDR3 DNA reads TGCGCCAGTGCGGGAGACACCGGGGAGCTGTTTTTT. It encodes CASAGDTGELFF. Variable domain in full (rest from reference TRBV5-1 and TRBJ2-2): KAGVTQTPRYLIKTRGQQVTLSCSPISGHRSVSWYQQTPGQGLQFLFEYFSETQRNKGNFPGRFSGRQFSNSRSEMNVSTLELGDSALYLCASAGDTGELFFGEGSRLTVL.

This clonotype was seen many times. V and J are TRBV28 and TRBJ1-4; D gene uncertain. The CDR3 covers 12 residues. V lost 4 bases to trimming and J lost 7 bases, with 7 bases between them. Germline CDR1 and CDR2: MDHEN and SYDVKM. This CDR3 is CASSSSREKLFF. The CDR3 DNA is TGTGCCAGCAGTTCCTCTCGTGAAAAACTGTTTTTT.

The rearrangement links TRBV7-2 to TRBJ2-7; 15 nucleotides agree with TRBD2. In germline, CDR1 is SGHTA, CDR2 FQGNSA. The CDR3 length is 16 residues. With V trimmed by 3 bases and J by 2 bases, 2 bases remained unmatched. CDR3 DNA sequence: TGTGCCAGCAGCTTTCGGACTAGCGGGAGGGCCTACGAGCAGTACTTC. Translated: CASSFRTSGRAYEQYF.

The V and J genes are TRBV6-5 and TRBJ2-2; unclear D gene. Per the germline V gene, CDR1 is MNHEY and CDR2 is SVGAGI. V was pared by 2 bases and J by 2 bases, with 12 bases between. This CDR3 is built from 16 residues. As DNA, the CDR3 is TGTGCCAGCAGTTACCCCCGACGGAGTAACACCGGGGAGCTGTTTTTT. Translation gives CASSYPRRSNTGELFF.

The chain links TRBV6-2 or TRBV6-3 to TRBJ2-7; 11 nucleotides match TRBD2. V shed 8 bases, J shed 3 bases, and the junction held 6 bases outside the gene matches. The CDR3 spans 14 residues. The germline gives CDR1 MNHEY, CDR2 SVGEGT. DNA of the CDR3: TGTGCCAGCGGGTCCGGGACTAGCGGCTACGAGCAGTACTTC. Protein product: CASGSGTSGYEQYF.

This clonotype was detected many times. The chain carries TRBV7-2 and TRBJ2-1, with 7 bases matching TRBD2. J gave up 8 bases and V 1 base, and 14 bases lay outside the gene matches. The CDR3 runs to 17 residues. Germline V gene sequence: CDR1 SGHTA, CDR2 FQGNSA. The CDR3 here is CASSLVPLATQLDEQFF. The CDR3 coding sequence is TGTGCCAGCAGCTTAGTTCCACTAGCGACCCAACTGGATGAGCAGTTCTTC. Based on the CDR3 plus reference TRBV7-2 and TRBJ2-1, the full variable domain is GAGVSQSPSNKVTEKGKDVELRCDPISGHTALYWYRQSLGQGLEFLIYFQGNSAPDKSGLPSDRFSAERTGGSVSTLTIQRTQQEDSAVYLCASSLVPLATQLDEQFFGPGTRLTVL.

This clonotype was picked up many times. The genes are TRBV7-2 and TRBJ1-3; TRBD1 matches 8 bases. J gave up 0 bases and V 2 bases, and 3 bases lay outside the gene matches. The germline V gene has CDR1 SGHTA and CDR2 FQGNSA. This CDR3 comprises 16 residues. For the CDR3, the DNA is TGTGCCAGCAGCTTACATACAGGGGGCTCTGGAAACACCATATATTTT. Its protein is CASSLHTGGSGNTIYF.

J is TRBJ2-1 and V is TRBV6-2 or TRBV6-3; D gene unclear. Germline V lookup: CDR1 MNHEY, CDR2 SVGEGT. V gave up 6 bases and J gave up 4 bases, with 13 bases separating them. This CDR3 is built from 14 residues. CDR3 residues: CASSEEMGYNEQFF. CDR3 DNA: TGTGCCAGCAGCGAGGAGATGGGTTACAATGAGCAGTTCTTC.